This paragraph covers one T cell receptor (beta chain) sequence. Seattle patients were enrolled while actively infected and followed longitudinally. Original methodology: Cell counts per sample came from amplifying reference gene primers. Only in-frame clones appear in the TCRdb table, and some are missing; sequencing was by immunoSEQ multiplex PCR. V, J and clone size are taken as reported in that table, and D and trimming were inferred from the DNA itself. The sample lists over 150,000 clones, approximately 80% occurring once. The data stem from a study of blood T cell repertoires in COVID-19. For the study at large: The United States, Italy and Spain supplied acute and convalescent COVID-19 samples.

From germline, CDR1 is SNHLY and CDR2 FYNNEI. The V and J ends lost 4 bases and 0 bases respectively, with 13 bases between them. The CDR3 has 17 residues. Material for sequencing was peripheral blood. The V and J genes are TRBV2 and TRBJ2-6, with D maybe TRBD2 (7 bases). The clonotype originates from a woman between 40 and 50 years old with COVID-19, enrolled during active disease. The CDR3 spells CASSARGAISGANVLTF. CDR3 in DNA: TGTGCCAGCAGTGCACGGGGGGCCATCTCTGGGGCCAACGTCCTGACTTTC.